The 9 T cell receptor beta chains given below trace back to one sample, sequenced in a study of human T cells and chemical hapten exposure. Documented time point: patch test 1, 2 weeks after DPC sensitization. Treatment denoted: therapeutic diphenylcyclopropenone sensitization with weekly scalp DPC. TCRdb passed the RACE reads through MiXCR, listing each CDR3 protein once. The sample records tens of thousands of distinct CDR3 sequences, approximately 32% being singletons. Sequenced material: whole blood, taken in connection with sensitization to the hapten diphenylcyclopropenone (DPC). Every receptor here comes from a man in his forties or fifties with alopecia areata. Some clones in this sample may be carry-over from other donors' samples.

This clonotype was picked up a small number of times. The chain recombines TRBV3-1 with TRBJ2-7, with 9 positions matching TRBD1. This CDR3 contains 15 residues. The J segment lost 6 bases and the V segment lost 4 bases, leaving 10 bases of the junction unmatched. Germline V gives CDR1 LGHDT, CDR2 YNNKEL (reference sequence). The CDR3 is CASSPTGTGSLEQYF. The CDR3, as DNA: TGTGCCAGCAGCCCAACCGGGACAGGGTCCCTCGAGCAGTACTTC.

This chain connects TRBV19 to TRBJ1-1, with unresolved D. V lost 4 bases to trimming and J lost 6 bases, with 15 bases between them. CDR1 and CDR2 from the germline V gene are LNHDA and SQIVND (reference sequence). The CDR3 covers 14 residues. The CDR3 loop reads CASSTSLARPEAFF. CDR3 bases: TGTGCCAGTAGTACTTCCCTGGCGAGGCCTGAAGCTTTCTTT.

The chain couples TRBV6-5 to TRBJ1-3; D not resolved. The germline gives CDR1 MNHEY, CDR2 SVGAGI. The CDR3 has 15 residues. Trimming took off 2 bases at V and 2 bases at J, with 10 bases between the two ends. This chain's CDR3 is CASSYRHDTGNTIYF. The CDR3 DNA is TGTGCCAGCAGTTACCGCCATGACACTGGAAACACCATATATTTT.

This sequence joins TRBV5-1 and TRBJ2-3, with 8 bases identical to TRBD1. The CDR3 spans 13 residues. Germline assignment: CDR1 SGHRS and CDR2 YFSETQ. Trimming took 8 bases from V and 0 from J; bases not matched to a gene: 2. The CDR3 coding sequence is TGCGCCAGAACAGGGGGAAGCACAGATACGCAGTATTTT. Translation gives CARTGGSTDTQYF.

The gene calls are TRBV5-5 and TRBJ2-5; D is unclear. The CDR3 consists of 14 residues. Trimming removed 1 base at V and 2 bases at J, with 9 bases between. The germline V gene has CDR1 SGHKS and CDR2 YYEKEE (reference sequence). The CDR3 here is CASSLSGTQETQYF. The CDR3 DNA follows: TGTGCCAGCAGCTTGTCAGGAACGCAAGAGACCCAGTACTTC.

This chain uses TRBV7-8 with TRBJ2-2; either TRBD1 or TRBD2 may supply D (6 bases each). The CDR3 extends over 18 amino acids. Germline CDR1 is SGHVS and CDR2 is FQNEAQ. Trimming shortened V by 1 base and J by 0 bases, and 15 bases separated the two germline ends. CDR3 protein: CASSLVPSGASNTGELFF. The CDR3 nucleotides read TGTGCCAGCAGCTTAGTGCCCTCGGGGGCCTCGAACACCGGGGAGCTGTTTTTT.

This clonotype was observed a few times. The chain recombines TRBV3-1 with TRBJ1-1; D is unclear. The CDR3 is 15 amino acids. Per the germline V gene, CDR1 is LGHDT and CDR2 is YNNKEL (reference sequence). V shed 2 bases and J shed 1 base, with 11 bases lying between them. The CDR3 DNA reads as TGTGCCAGCAGCCAATCTGGACGGACGAACACTGAAGCTTTCTTT. Its protein is CASSQSGRTNTEAFF.

The sample holds a few counts of this clonotype. The chain uses TRBV27 and TRBJ1-1; tentative D call: TRBD1 (5 bases). Germline lookup yields CDR1 MNHEY and CDR2 SMNVEV (reference sequence). This CDR3 comprises 14 residues. V lost 3 bases to trimming and J lost 3 bases, with 11 bases between them. CDR3: CASSFQGSDTEAFF. The CDR3 DNA is TGTGCCAGCAGTTTTCAGGGTTCGGACACTGAAGCTTTCTTT.

The chain recombines TRBV15 with TRBJ2-7; either TRBD1 or TRBD2 may fit D (5 bases each). From germline, CDR1 is LNHNV and CDR2 YYDKDF (reference sequence). This CDR3 region has 12 residues. V was clipped by 0 bases and J by 7 bases, with 7 bases between them. The CDR3 reads CATSREWGEQYF. The CDR3 DNA reads TGTGCCACCAGCAGAGAGTGGGGGGAGCAGTACTTC. The whole variable domain, filled in from reference TRBV15 and TRBJ2-7, reads DAMVIQNPRYQVTQFGKPVTLSCSQTLNHNVMYWYQQKSSQAPKLLFHYYDKDFNNEADTPDNFQSRRPNTSFCFLDIRSPGLGDTAMYLCATSREWGEQYFGPGTRLTVT.